The 20 T cell receptor beta chains given below trace back to one sample, sequenced in a study of blood T cell repertoires in COVID-19. The table came from immunoSEQ multiplex PCR; TCRdb's copy has only in-frame clones and leaves some out. The table shows about 190,000 clones, with less than 90% occurring only once. Specimen: peripheral blood. The source is a woman between 35 and 50 years old with acute or convalescent COVID-19.

The chain is built from TRBV7-9 and TRBJ1-2; D is uncertain. V gave up 3 bases and J gave up 4 bases, with 15 bases separating them. The CDR3 has 15 residues. Germline V gives CDR1 SEHNR, CDR2 FQNEAQ (reference sequence). The CDR3 bases are TGTGCCAGCAGCTTGAGCTTTGGAGGGAGCTATGGCTACACCTTC. It yields the protein CASSLSFGGSYGYTF.

The chain joins TRBV5-6 to TRBJ2-2, with D possibly TRBD1 on 6 matching bases. The CDR3 is 15 residues long. V was trimmed by 4 bases and J by 1 base, leaving 11 bases between them. Germline V lookup: CDR1 SGHDT, CDR2 YYEEEE. CDR3 in amino acids: CASSPLTGNTGELFF. In DNA, the CDR3 is TGTGCCAGCAGCCCCCTGACAGGGAACACCGGGGAGCTGTTTTTT.

V is TRBV20-1 and J is TRBJ2-1; D is undetermined. V was cut by 3 bases and J by 8 bases, with 11 bases left in between. The germline CDR1 and CDR2 sequences are DFQATT and SNEGSKA (reference sequence). CDR3 length: 12 amino acids. DNA for the CDR3: TGCAGTGCTAGTCGCGGCAGCTATGAGCAGTTCTTC. The encoded protein is CSASRGSYEQFF.

This clone showed up just once. The V and J genes are TRBV30 and TRBJ1-5, with TRBD1 matching 8 bases. The V and J ends lost 1 base and 7 bases, in that order; junction bases with no gene match: 3. Looked up from germline, CDR1 is GTSNPN and CDR2 is SVGIG (reference sequence). The CDR3 is made up of 13 amino acids. Here the CDR3 DNA reads TGTGCCTGGAGTGGGACAGGGCAACAGCCCCAGCATTTT. This sequence encodes CAWSGTGQQPQHF.

The chain joins TRBV15 to TRBJ1-5, with D perhaps matching TRBD1 (6 bases). CDR1 LNHNV and CDR2 YYDKDF come from the germline V gene (reference sequence). Trimming stripped 1 base from V and 7 bases from J, with 17 bases between. The CDR3 is made up of 16 amino acids. The CDR3 spells CATSRAQPLQGQPQHF. The CDR3 DNA sequence: TGTGCCACCAGCAGAGCACAGCCTTTACAGGGACAGCCCCAGCATTTT.

Written as DNA, the CDR3 is TGTGCCAGCAGCTTTGGACAGATCACAGATACGCAGTATTTT. Translated: CASSFGQITDTQYF. This chain uses TRBV5-4 with TRBJ2-3; a weak D match, TRBD1 (6 bases). The CDR3 is 14 amino acids. Trimming cost V 2 bases and J 2 bases, with 9 bases left between them. Germline lookup yields CDR1 SGHNT and CDR2 YYREEE (reference sequence).

This clone occurred a few times. This chain links TRBV18 with TRBJ2-1; 8 bases line up with TRBD2. The CDR3 loop spans 15 amino acids. Germline V CDR1 and CDR2: KGHSH, LQKENI. The junction had 8 bases not matched to a gene; V was cut back by 3 bases and J by 7 bases. In nucleotides, the CDR3 is TGTGCCAGCTCACCGCGAGCGGGAGTGGGGAATGAGCAGTTCTTC. This gives the protein CASSPRAGVGNEQFF.

The chain combines TRBV2 with TRBJ2-2, with unresolved D. CDR1 and CDR2 (germline): SNHLY, FYNNEI. This CDR3 is 14 amino acids long. Trimming removed 7 bases from V and 5 bases from J, with 14 bases in between. The DNA of the CDR3 is TGTGCCAGCATCCCCTCTATTCCGACCGGGGAGCTGTTTTTT. Amino acids: CASIPSIPTGELFF.

V is TRBV27 and J is TRBJ2-7; the match to TRBD2 covers 9 bases. This CDR3 spans 18 amino acids. The germline V gene has CDR1 MNHEY and CDR2 SMNVEV (reference sequence). Trimming at V came to 6 bases and at J to 0 bases, leaving 15 bases not matched to a gene. This CDR3 reads CASSFGSGRPTSSYEQYF. CDR3 coding DNA: TGTGCCAGCAGCTTCGGAAGCGGGAGGCCAACTAGCTCCTACGAGCAGTACTTC.

This chain links TRBV19 with TRBJ2-3; TRBD2 agrees at 11 bases. The germline gives CDR1 LNHDA, CDR2 SQIVND (reference sequence). This CDR3 contains 15 residues. Germline trimming cut 6 bases from V and 6 bases from J; bases unmatched to any gene: 8. Written as DNA, the CDR3 is TGTGCCAGTAGCCGAACTAGCGGGAGTTCCGATACGCAGTATTTT. It translates to CASSRTSGSSDTQYF.

The chain uses TRBV30 and TRBJ1-3; D possibly corresponds to TRBD1 (5 bases). The V end was cut by 0 bases, the J end by 2 bases, with 11 bases between. The CDR3 has 15 amino acids. From germline, CDR1 is GTSNPN and CDR2 SVGIG (reference sequence). The CDR3 DNA is TGTGCCTGGAGTGTGTCCCAGGGTCCTGGAAACACCATATATTTT. This gives the protein CAWSVSQGPGNTIYF.

There are many counts of this clone. The CDR3 sequence: CASSLYTPGTGELFF. The CDR3 DNA sequence: TGTGCCAGCAGCTTGTATACCCCCGGCACCGGGGAGCTGTTTTTT. The chain has TRBV7-9 and TRBJ2-2; D gene unclear. Per germline, CDR1 SEHNR and CDR2 FQNEAQ (reference sequence). The CDR3 runs 15 residues. Trimming took 3 bases from V and 4 from J, leaving 12 bases between them.

This chain connects TRBV2 to TRBJ2-5, with 11 bases aligning to TRBD2. The J segment lost 10 bases and the V segment lost 3 bases, leaving 10 bases of the junction unmatched. CDR3 length equals 15 residues. Germline CDR1 reads SNHLY; CDR2 reads FYNNEI. For the CDR3, the DNA is TGTGCCAGCAGTGAGTTTAGCGGGGGGGTCAGCGACCAGTACTTC. Amino acids: CASSEFSGGVSDQYF. Full variable domain (remainder filled in from reference TRBV2 and TRBJ2-5): EPEVTQTPSHQVTQMGQEVILRCVPISNHLYFYWYRQILGQKVEFLVSFYNNEISEKSEIFDDQFSVERPDGSNFTLKIRSTKLEDSAMYFCASSEFSGGVSDQYFGPGTRLLVL.

This clone was detected a few times. The V and J genes are TRBV23-1 and TRBJ2-4; D unclear. TRBV23-1 belongs to the ORF category, with a function that is uncertain. The CDR3 consists of 14 residues. Trimming took off 3 bases at V and 4 bases at J, with 10 bases between the two ends. Here the CDR3 reads CASSHLSTKNIQYF. The DNA for the CDR3 is TGCGCCAGCAGTCACCTCTCGACAAAAAACATTCAGTACTTC.

The J gene is TRBJ2-2, the V gene TRBV2, with a weak D call TRBD2 (6 bases). CDR1 is SNHLY and CDR2 is FYNNEI in the germline V gene. The CDR3 has 16 amino acids. Trimming removed 5 bases at V and 3 bases at J, with 16 bases between. CDR3 sequence reads: CASSTSRDLDTGELFF. In DNA form, the CDR3 reads TGTGCCAGCAGTACATCCCGGGACTTAGACACCGGGGAGCTGTTTTTT.

This clone has more than one count but fewer than ten. The chain employs TRBV2 and TRBJ1-5; 11 nucleotides match TRBD1. V shed 4 bases and J 0 bases; nucleotides not matched to a gene: 5. The CDR3 length is 17 residues. CDR1 and CDR2 (germline): SNHLY, FYNNEI. CDR3 DNA sequence: TGTGCCAGCAGTGTTGGGACAGGGGGGACTAGCAATCAGCCCCAGCATTTT. This gives the protein CASSVGTGGTSNQPQHF.

This rearrangement joins TRBV3-1 (or the pseudogene TRBV3-2) to TRBJ1-1, with 9 bases lining up with TRBD1. Per the germline V gene, CDR1 is LGHDT and CDR2 is YNNKEL (reference sequence). There are 14 residues in the CDR3. V lost 4 bases, J lost 3 bases, and 3 bases stayed unmatched. CDR3 sequence reads: CASSPGTGHTEAFF. CDR3 sequence (DNA): TGTGCCAGCAGCCCCGGGACAGGGCACACTGAAGCTTTCTTT.

The CDR3: CASSLYLGREKLFF. DNA for the CDR3: TGTGCCAGCAGCTTGTACCTAGGTAGAGAAAAACTGTTTTTT. This chain links TRBV5-8 with TRBJ1-4; D gene uncertain. The CDR3 consists of 14 residues. Between the trimmed V and J ends, which lost 1 base and 8 bases, there was a span of 12 bases. Germline CDR1 reads SGHTS; CDR2 reads YDEGEE.

The chain uses TRBV11-3 and TRBJ2-1; 12 bases line up with TRBD2. From germline, CDR1 is SGHNT and CDR2 YENEEA. V trimming: 1 base; J trimming: 8 bases; junction bases outside the gene matches: 3. The CDR3 length is 15 residues. CDR3 region: CASSLVTSGRHEQFF. CDR3 nucleotide sequence: TGTGCCAGCAGCTTAGTTACTAGCGGGAGGCATGAGCAGTTCTTC.

This sequence joins TRBV28 and TRBJ2-3; 11 positions agree with TRBD2. CDR1 MDHEN and CDR2 SYDVKM come from the germline V gene. CDR3 length: 17 residues. Trimming took 7 bases from V and 0 from J; bases not matched to a gene: 9. The CDR3 region is CASTLALAGGSTDTQYF. The DNA for the CDR3 is TGTGCCAGCACCCTCGCGCTAGCGGGGGGTAGCACAGATACGCAGTATTTT. The whole variable domain, filled in from reference TRBV28 and TRBJ2-3, reads DVKVTQSSRYLVKRTGEKVFLECVQDMDHENMFWYRQDPGLGLRLIYFSYDVKMKEKGDIPEGYSVSREKKERFSLILESASTNQTSMYLCASTLALAGGSTDTQYFGPGTRLTVL.